What follows is one T cell receptor beta chain and its context. This clone was seen once. The antigen this receptor binds is unknown. Nothing much larger sits one base from this clone, and base qualities are not available. Collaborating institutions collected whole blood in K2EDTA tubes following their own protocols. For TCRbeta analysis, collaborator samples were shipped as frozen whole blood, as isolated PBMCs, or as DNA extracted from either sample type. This specimen comes from a study of blood T cell repertoires in COVID-19 (dated by TCRdb to the early 2020s). Study-wide context: Samples from collaborators originated in the United States, Italy and Spain and spanned both the acute and convalescent phases of COVID-19. HLA class I and class II types, where available, came from metadata supplied by the sample provider rather than from assay-based typing. Deeply sampled blood TCRbeta repertoires from subjects exposed to, actively infected with, or recovered from COVID-19 were included in the dataset. The repertoires were released in a freely available public database intended as a resource for research on the immune response to SARS-CoV-2. The material from the prospective study consisted of cDNA or gDNA derived from T cells, B-cell-depleted T cells, or PBMCs. A de-identified subject ID, COVID-19 status, age in years and sex were almost always included in the sample metadata. The samples were drawn from two sources: the first 160 participants of the ongoing ImmuneRACE study, and approximately 1,300 subjects contributed by 6 global collaborators. The paper as a whole reports these results and caveats: Clinical and demographic metadata were provided uncurated, with the amount varying by source and participant.

The immunoSEQ Assay, a bias-controlled multiplex PCR, was used to amplify TCRbeta CDR3 regions from genomic DNA. The authors' analysis ran thus. The number of nucleated cells in each sample was estimated from the amplification of reference gene primers within the assay. To quantify the absolute abundance of each unique TCRbeta CDR3 rearrangement, sequence reads were collapsed and filtered. For each sample, productive Simpson clonality was calculated as the square root of Simpson's diversity index over productive rearrangements. Not all clones reach the TCRdb copy of this immuneACCESS table, which keeps in-frame sequences only. Checked studies attribute under half of the gap to unresolved V genes and leave the rest unexplained. The D gene and trimming were derived from the DNA, and the V and J assignments and clone size from that table. This sample has about 260,000 clones in its table, and roughly 90% of those were observed once. The top ten constitute 0.7% of the sample.

Via the germline V gene (reference sequence), CDR1 is MNHNY and CDR2 SVGAGI. V loses 5 bases at its end and J loses 3 bases; junction bases beyond the gene matches: 9. The CDR3, cysteine through phenylalanine, is 15 amino acids long. The kept DNA is CDR3 alone, 45 bases in frame from the first base. The chain couples TRBV6-6 to TRBJ2-7, with 8 bases matching TRBD2. Sequencing was performed on peripheral blood. This TCR derives from a human donor in a cohort sampled during active COVID-19. The DNA sequence is given as TGTGCCAGCAGTCGGCCGGCGGCGGGGGGCTACGAGCAGTACTTC. The encoded protein is CASSRPAAGGYEQYF.